The 17 T cell receptor beta chains below were found in one sample sequenced in a study of cytomegalovirus exposure and HLA in healthy donors. The PCR was carried out with 60 Vbeta primers and 13 Jbeta primers. Sequencing used immunoSEQ multiplex PCR; TCRdb keeps in-frame clones, though not all of them. The sample includes about 190,000 clones, roughly 80% of them seen just once. Sequences were obtained from PBMCs. The receptors were sampled from a boy between 10 and 17 years old in good health and CMV-seronegative.

This chain uses TRBV6-1 with TRBJ1-1, with D possibly matching TRBD1 (5 bases). Trimming shortened V by 9 bases and J by 1 base, and 15 bases separated the two germline ends. The CDR3 has 14 residues. CDR1 is MNHNS, CDR2 SASEGT, per germline. The DNA for the CDR3 is TGTGCCAGTCTCTCTCAGGGATCGAACACTGAAGCTTTCTTT. It translates to CASLSQGSNTEAFF.

The chain is built from TRBV2 and TRBJ1-6; 8 nucleotides match TRBD1. Germline V gene lookup returns CDR1 SNHLY and CDR2 FYNNEI. J gave up 6 bases and V 3 bases, and 7 bases lay outside the gene matches. This CDR3 comprises 16 residues. CDR3 sequence (DNA): TGTGCCAGCAGTGAGGTACAGGGGGGCCCTAATTCACCCCTCCACTTT. Residues: CASSEVQGGPNSPLHF.

In the case of this clone: Other DNA sequences of this sample code for an identical CDR3. The V and J genes are TRBV6-1 and TRBJ2-2; 7 bases map to TRBD1. Trimming took 3 bases from V and 13 from J; bases not matched to a gene: 5. Germline loops: CDR1 MNHNS, CDR2 SASEGT. The CDR3 consists of 12 residues. The CDR3 reads CASSDGQAGLFF. CDR3 nucleotides: TGTGCCAGCAGTGATGGACAGGCTGGGCTGTTTTTT.

Notes on this clone: The germline gene is not matched at one end of the junction; a read error may be the cause. V gene TRBV5-1 combines with J gene TRBJ1-1, with D unclear. CDR3 size: 13 residues. Germline CDR1 and CDR2: SGHRS and YFSETQ. The CDR3 spells CASSLQANSEAFF. The DNA of the CDR3 is TGCGCCAGCAGCTTGCAGGCCAACAGTGAAGCTTTCTTT.

This sequence joins TRBV7-9 and TRBJ1-3, with 8 bases aligning to TRBD1. The V and J ends lost 5 bases and 4 bases, in that order; junction bases with no gene match: 13. The CDR3 has 17 amino acids. CDR1 and CDR2 from the germline V gene are SEHNR and FQNEAQ (reference sequence). CDR3 sequence (DNA): TGTGCCAGCAGCCGCGAACCGACAGGGGCCCGCGGAAACACCATATATTTT. Translation gives CASSREPTGARGNTIYF.

This clone has only a few counts. This chain links TRBV30 with TRBJ2-5; 8 bases map to TRBD1. This CDR3 has 16 amino acids. Germline lookup yields CDR1 GTSNPN and CDR2 SVGIG (reference sequence). Trimming removed 3 bases from V and 5 bases from J; junction bases left unmatched: 14. CDR3 loop: CAWRVVTGVFWETQYF. The CDR3 nucleotides read TGTGCCTGGAGGGTTGTGACAGGGGTCTTCTGGGAGACCCAGTACTTC.

The J gene is TRBJ1-2, the V gene TRBV30, with D unclear. Germline V gene lookup returns CDR1 GTSNPN and CDR2 SVGIG (reference sequence). V gave up 5 bases and J gave up 9 bases, with 13 bases separating them. The CDR3 is made up of 11 amino acids. As DNA, the CDR3 is TGTGCCTGGGGAGGTGGGTCACGCTACACCTTC. Its translation: CAWGGGSRYTF.

The V call is TRBV10-2, the J call TRBJ1-4, with 9 bases aligning to TRBD1. Germline assignment: CDR1 WSHSY and CDR2 SAAADI. This CDR3 comprises 15 residues. Losses at the gene ends were 4 bases for V and 4 bases for J; bases not matched to a gene: 4. CDR3 sequence: CASSVGQGFNEKLFF. CDR3 nucleotides: TGCGCCAGCAGTGTGGGACAGGGCTTTAATGAAAAACTGTTTTTT.

The V call is TRBV7-3, the J call TRBJ2-1; TRBD2 agrees at 7 bases. The CDR3 runs 16 residues. Germline-derived CDR1 and CDR2 are SGHTA and FQGTGA. The junction had 10 bases not matched to a gene; V was cut back by 1 base and J by 7 bases. The CDR3 loop reads CASSLRPGGLRNEQFF. The CDR3 DNA is TGTGCCAGCAGCTTAAGACCCGGGGGACTACGAAATGAGCAGTTCTTC.

There are a few counts of this clone. V and J are TRBV27 and TRBJ2-2, with 9 bases aligning to TRBD1. The CDR3 is 16 amino acids. The V gene's germline CDR1 is MNHEY and CDR2 SMNVEV (reference sequence). After removal of 3 bases from V and 6 bases from J, the junction contained 8 bases not matched to a gene. CDR3 protein: CASSFVPGQGAGELFF. DNA of the CDR3: TGTGCCAGCAGTTTCGTACCGGGACAGGGCGCCGGGGAGCTGTTTTTT.

This clone was observed a single time. This chain connects TRBV4-2 to TRBJ2-1, with 10 bases matching TRBD2. The germline V gene has CDR1 LGHNA and CDR2 YNFKEQ. Germline trimming cut 0 bases from V and 2 bases from J; bases unmatched to any gene: 10. This CDR3 region has 19 residues. This chain's CDR3 is CASSQELAGTFMTYNEQFF. The CDR3 nucleotides are TGTGCCAGCAGCCAAGAACTAGCGGGGACCTTCATGACCTACAATGAGCAGTTCTTC.

This clone is a singleton in its sample. This rearrangement joins TRBV7-9 to TRBJ1-2; D ambiguous. The CDR3 is made up of 11 amino acids. V lost 1 base, J lost 8 bases, and 5 bases lay in between. From germline, CDR1 is SEHNR and CDR2 FQNEAQ (reference sequence). CDR3 loop: CASSLGQGYTF. In DNA, the CDR3 is TGTGCCAGCAGCTTAGGTCAGGGCTACACCTTC.

This chain uses TRBV5-8 with TRBJ1-1; TRBD1 matches 7 bases. The V gene's germline CDR1 is SGHTS and CDR2 YDEGEE. The CDR3 consists of 14 residues. V was pared by 2 bases and J by 5 bases, with 6 bases of the junction left unmatched. As DNA, the CDR3 is TGTGCCAGCAGCTTTAGACAGGGTCGGACTGAAGCTTTCTTT. Protein sequence: CASSFRQGRTEAFF.

V is TRBV27 and J is TRBJ1-5; maybe TRBD1 (5 bases). This CDR3 spans 14 amino acids. The germline V gene encodes CDR1 MNHEY and CDR2 SMNVEV (reference sequence). The germline V and J ends were trimmed by 0 bases and 4 bases, with 7 bases remaining between them. The CDR3 loop is CASSLSPGNQPQHF. The CDR3 nucleotides are TGTGCCAGCAGTTTATCGCCAGGGAATCAGCCCCAGCATTTT.

V usage is TRBV7-8 and J usage is TRBJ1-5; 12 bases align to TRBD1. This CDR3 is built from 16 residues. CDR1 is SGHVS, CDR2 FQNEAQ, per germline. With V trimmed by 5 bases and J by 6 bases, 8 bases remained unmatched. DNA for the CDR3: TGTGCCAGCAGCATGCGGGACAGGGGGCTGGGTCAGCCCCAGCATTTT. Encoded protein: CASSMRDRGLGQPQHF.

Remarks on this clone: The junction and the germline gene differ at one end; a read error may be behind it. The chain couples TRBV7-7 to TRBJ1-1; D remains unclear. CDR1 is SSHAT and CDR2 is FNYEAQ in the germline V gene (reference sequence). CDR3 size: 13 residues. The CDR3, as DNA: TGTGCTAGCAGCTTAGACACCAACACTGAAGCTTTCTTT. Translation: CASSLDTNTEAFF.

The CDR3 DNA follows: TGTGCCAGCAGCCGGGACAGGGGAGACTCACCCCTCCACTTT. Residues: CASSRDRGDSPLHF. This chain connects TRBV9 to TRBJ1-6, with 10 bases aligning to TRBD1. Germline V gene data show CDR1 as SGDLS and CDR2 as YYNGEE. The CDR3 is 14 residues long. The V segment lost 4 bases and the J segment 10 bases; nucleotides outside the gene matches: 5.